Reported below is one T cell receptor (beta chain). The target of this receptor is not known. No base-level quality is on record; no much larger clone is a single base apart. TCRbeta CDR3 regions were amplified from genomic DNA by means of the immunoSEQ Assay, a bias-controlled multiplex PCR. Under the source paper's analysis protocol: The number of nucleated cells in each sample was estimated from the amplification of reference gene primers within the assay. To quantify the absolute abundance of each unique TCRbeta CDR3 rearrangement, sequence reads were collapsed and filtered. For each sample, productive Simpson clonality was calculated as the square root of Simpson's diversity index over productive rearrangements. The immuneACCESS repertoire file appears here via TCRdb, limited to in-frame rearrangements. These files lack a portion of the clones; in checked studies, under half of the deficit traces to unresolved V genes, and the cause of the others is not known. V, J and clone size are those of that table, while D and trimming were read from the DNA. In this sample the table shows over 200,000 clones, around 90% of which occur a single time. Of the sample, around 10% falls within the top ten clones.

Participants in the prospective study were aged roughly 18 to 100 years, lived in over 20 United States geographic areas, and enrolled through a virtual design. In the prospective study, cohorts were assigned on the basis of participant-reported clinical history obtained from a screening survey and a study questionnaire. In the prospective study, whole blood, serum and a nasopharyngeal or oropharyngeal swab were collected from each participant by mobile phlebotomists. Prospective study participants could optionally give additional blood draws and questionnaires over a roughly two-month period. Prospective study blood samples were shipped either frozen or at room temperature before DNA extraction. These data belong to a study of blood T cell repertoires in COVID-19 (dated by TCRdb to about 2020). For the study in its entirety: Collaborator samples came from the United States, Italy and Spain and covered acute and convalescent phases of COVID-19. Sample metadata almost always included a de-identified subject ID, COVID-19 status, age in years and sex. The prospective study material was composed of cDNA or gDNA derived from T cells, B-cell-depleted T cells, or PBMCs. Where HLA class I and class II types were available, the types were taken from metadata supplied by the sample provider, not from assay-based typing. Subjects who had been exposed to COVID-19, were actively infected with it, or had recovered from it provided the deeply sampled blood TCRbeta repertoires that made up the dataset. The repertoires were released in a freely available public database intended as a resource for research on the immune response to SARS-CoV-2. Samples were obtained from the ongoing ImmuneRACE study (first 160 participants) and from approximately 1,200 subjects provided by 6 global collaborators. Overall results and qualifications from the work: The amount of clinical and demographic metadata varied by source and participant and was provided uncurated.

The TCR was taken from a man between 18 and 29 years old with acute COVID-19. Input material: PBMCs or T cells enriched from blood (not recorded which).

The CDR3 region: CASSLDQNPEQFF. The DNA is as follows: TGTGCCAGCAGCTTAGATCAAAATCCTGAGCAGTTCTTC. The chain is made from TRBV11-3 and TRBJ2-1; the D gene remains uncertain. Sequences SGHNT (CDR1) and YENEEA (CDR2) are obtained from the germline V gene. V and J are truncated by 0 bases and 9 bases respectively, leaving an intervening sequence of 9 bases. Taken from cysteine to phenylalanine, the CDR3 has 13 residues. Only the CDR3 region is kept as DNA, spanning 39 bases read in frame from base 1. Where the CDR3 stops, the reference TRBV11-3 and TRBJ2-1 genes take over; the full variable domain is EAGVVQSPRYKIIEKKQPVAFWCNPISGHNTLYWYLQNLGQGPELLIRYENEEAVDDSQLPKDRFSAERLKGVDSTLKIQPAELGDSAVYLCASSLDQNPEQFFGPGTRLTVL.